This entry lists 29 T cell receptor beta chains sequenced from one sample in a study of neurological immune-mediated disorders. TCRdb independently ran MiXCR on the 5' RACE reads; one entry per CDR3 protein. The table records some 27,000 distinct CDR3 sequences, less than 8.5% of them present only once. The specimen was PBMCs. These receptors were obtained from a woman aged 50 to 60 in good health.

This clonotype was observed many times. V usage is TRBV11-2 and J usage is TRBJ2-5, with D uncertain. The germline V gene has CDR1 SGHAT and CDR2 FQNNGV. The germline V and J ends were trimmed by 5 bases and 5 bases, with 9 bases remaining between them. The CDR3 extends over 12 amino acids. Here the CDR3 reads CASSAGVETQYF. The CDR3 DNA sequence: TGTGCCAGCAGCGCTGGCGTCGAGACCCAGTACTTC.

This clonotype was observed at least ten times. The genes are TRBV5-1 and TRBJ2-2, with a possible D match to TRBD1 (6 bases). The V gene's germline CDR1 is SGHRS and CDR2 YFSETQ. CDR3 length: 15 amino acids. The V and J ends lost 3 bases and 4 bases respectively, with 13 bases between them. DNA for the CDR3: TGCGCCAGCAGCTCACAGGGAACCGGCACCGGGGAGCTGTTTTTT. Its protein is CASSSQGTGTGELFF.

The table lists this clonotype with many counts. The V call is TRBV28, the J call TRBJ1-4; 8 bases are a match to TRBD1. Losses at the gene ends were 6 bases for V and 5 bases for J; bases not matched to a gene: 8. Germline V CDR1 and CDR2: MDHEN, SYDVKM. The CDR3 covers 15 residues. The CDR3 loop is CASRNRGTQNEKLFF. CDR3 in DNA: TGTGCCAGCAGGAACAGGGGGACCCAAAATGAAAAACTGTTTTTT.

The J gene is TRBJ1-5, the V gene TRBV5-1; TRBD1 is a possible D gene (5 bases). The CDR3 is 14 residues long. Trimming took 0 bases from V and 7 from J, leaving 11 bases between them. Germline V gives CDR1 SGHRS, CDR2 YFSETQ. This CDR3 is CASSLGGTQQPQHF. CDR3 in DNA: TGCGCCAGCAGCTTGGGGGGGACCCAACAGCCCCAGCATTTT.

This clonotype was counted ten times or more. The chain couples TRBV5-1 to TRBJ2-5; 10 nucleotides match TRBD1. The CDR3 length is 16 residues. V lost 0 bases and J lost 5; bases outside the gene matches: 7. The germline V gene has CDR1 SGHRS and CDR2 YFSETQ. The CDR3 bases are TGCGCCAGCAGCTTGGCGCGACAGGGGGCTAGGGAGACCCAGTACTTC. Translating it yields CASSLARQGARETQYF.

This clonotype showed up many times. The CDR3 is CASSRLRLAGNNEQFF. Written as DNA, the CDR3 is TGTGCCAGCAGCAGGTTGCGACTAGCGGGTAACAATGAGCAGTTCTTC. The J gene is TRBJ2-1, the V gene TRBV7-6; 10 bases are shared with TRBD2. There are 16 residues in the CDR3. CDR1 and CDR2 (germline): SGHVS, FNYEAQ. Trimming took 5 bases from V and 5 from J; bases not matched to a gene: 9.

This clonotype was detected many times. The chain recombines TRBV20-1 with TRBJ2-1; D perhaps matches TRBD2 (6 bases). CDR3 length: 15 amino acids. CDR1 and CDR2 from the germline V gene are DFQATT and SNEGSKA (reference sequence). V shed 1 base and J shed 5 bases, with 15 bases lying between them. This CDR3 is CSARALSAGNNEQFF. The DNA for the CDR3 is TGCAGTGCTAGAGCTCTCTCGGCGGGGAACAATGAGCAGTTCTTC.

This clonotype was detected many times. This chain links TRBV18 with TRBJ2-7, with D possibly being TRBD1 or TRBD2 (5 bases each). This CDR3 region has 14 residues. The V gene's germline CDR1 is KGHSH and CDR2 LQKENI. Trimming cost V 3 bases and J 5 bases, with 14 bases left between them. CDR3 loop: CASSPGTVRDEQYF. The CDR3 nucleotides read TGTGCCAGCTCACCGGGGACGGTTCGGGACGAGCAGTACTTC.

This clonotype has a count of ten or more. This chain joins TRBV18 and TRBJ2-7; TRBD1 aligns across 7 bases. Germline values: CDR1 KGHSH, CDR2 LQKENI. V lost 1 base and J lost 5; bases outside the gene matches: 5. The CDR3 consists of 14 residues. The CDR3 coding sequence is TGTGCCAGCTCACCACTCGGGACAGAGCACGAGCAGTACTTC. Translation gives CASSPLGTEHEQYF.

This clonotype was counted at least ten times. The J gene is TRBJ1-5, the V gene TRBV27; 7 positions match TRBD1. The germline V gene encodes CDR1 MNHEY and CDR2 SMNVEV (reference sequence). The trim removed 6 bases at V and 5 bases at J, leaving 7 bases unmatched. This CDR3 is built from 14 residues. The CDR3 coding sequence is TGTGCCAGCAGCACAGGGGAACCCTATCAGCCCCAGCATTTT. Residues: CASSTGEPYQPQHF.

This clonotype was observed many times. CDR3 nucleotide sequence: TGTGCCATCAGTGGAGGACAGGGGGCGAACACCGGGGAGCTGTTTTTT. This translates into CAISGGQGANTGELFF. The chain combines TRBV10-3 with TRBJ2-2, with 10 nucleotides matching TRBD1. The V segment lost 4 bases and the J segment 0 bases; nucleotides outside the gene matches: 2. The germline CDR1 and CDR2 sequences are ENHRY and SYGVKD. The CDR3 consists of 16 residues.

This clonotype has ten or more counts. V is TRBV5-6 and J is TRBJ1-3; no clear D gene. This CDR3 contains 14 residues. V was clipped by 1 base and J by 0 bases, with 5 bases between them. Germline loops: CDR1 SGHDT, CDR2 YYEEEE. Here the CDR3 DNA reads TGTGCCAGCAGCTTGCCGACCTCTGGAAACACCATATATTTT. It codes for CASSLPTSGNTIYF.

This clonotype was counted many times. The chain carries TRBV7-2 and TRBJ2-3, with 7 bases fitting TRBD1. Unmatched junction bases numbered 4, after V lost 0 bases and J lost 1 base. The CDR3 length is 16 residues. CDR1 is SGHTA, CDR2 FQGNSA, per germline. CDR3 residues: CASSLAGGDGTDTQYF. In DNA form, the CDR3 reads TGTGCCAGCAGCTTAGCAGGGGGCGATGGCACAGATACGCAGTATTTT.

This clonotype was counted ten times or more. The chain employs TRBV7-2 and TRBJ1-1; a possible D gene is TRBD1 (5 bases). V lost 8 bases and J lost 4, with 14 bases in between. The germline V gene encodes CDR1 SGHTA and CDR2 FQGNSA. This CDR3 has 13 amino acids. The CDR3 DNA is TGTGCCAGCGGGGCAGGGCGGAGCACTGAAGCTTTCTTT. Amino acid sequence: CASGAGRSTEAFF.

This clonotype was detected many times. V usage is TRBV5-1 and J usage is TRBJ2-1; D remains ambiguous. Between the trimmed V and J ends, which lost 4 bases and 0 bases, there was a span of 5 bases. CDR3 length: 13 amino acids. CDR1 and CDR2 from the germline V gene are SGHRS and YFSETQ. The CDR3: CASSTLSYNEQFF. The CDR3 nucleotides read TGCGCCAGCAGCACCCTCTCCTACAATGAGCAGTTCTTC. Looking up the rest from reference TRBV5-1 and TRBJ2-1 gives the full variable domain: KAGVTQTPRYLIKTRGQQVTLSCSPISGHRSVSWYQQTPGQGLQFLFEYFSETQRNKGNFPGRFSGRQFSNSRSEMNVSTLELGDSALYLCASSTLSYNEQFFGPGTRLTVL.

This clonotype was counted at least ten times. The CDR3: CASSLAGGKDTQYF. CDR3 DNA sequence: TGTGCCAGCAGTCTAGCGGGGGGCAAAGATACGCAGTATTTT. The V call is TRBV25-1, the J call TRBJ2-3, with 11 bases identical to TRBD2. J gave up 5 bases and V 5 bases, and 3 bases lay outside the gene matches. Germline CDR1 MGHDK, CDR2 SYGVNS. The CDR3 totals 14 residues.

This clonotype was detected many times. This sequence joins TRBV24-1 and TRBJ2-3, with TRBD2 as a possible D gene (5 bases). The CDR3 length is 13 residues. Germline assignment: CDR1 KGHDR and CDR2 SFDVKD. The germline V and J ends were trimmed by 4 bases and 6 bases, with 10 bases remaining between them. The CDR3 protein is CATSDGGIDTQYF. Here the CDR3 DNA reads TGTGCCACCAGTGACGGAGGAATCGATACGCAGTATTTT.

This clonotype occurred a few times. V usage is TRBV4-3 and J usage is TRBJ1-2; D call uncertain. Germline loops: CDR1 LGHNA, CDR2 YSLEER. This CDR3 spans 15 amino acids. Trimming cost V 0 bases and J 5 bases, with 13 bases left between them. The CDR3 reads CASSQDLLESYGYTF. CDR3 coding DNA: TGCGCCAGCAGCCAAGATCTGCTTGAGAGTTATGGCTACACCTTC.

This clonotype appeared many times. This sequence joins TRBV5-1 and TRBJ1-2, with unresolved D. The CDR3 consists of 13 residues. V was cut by 4 bases and J by 4 bases, with 11 bases left in between. Per the germline V gene, CDR1 is SGHRS and CDR2 is YFSETQ. The CDR3 reads CASSPGGAYGYTF. The DNA for the CDR3 is TGCGCCAGCAGCCCGGGCGGAGCCTATGGCTACACCTTC.

This clonotype was recorded many times. The chain links TRBV6-8 to TRBJ2-7; 7 bases map to TRBD1. The CDR3 consists of 14 residues. The V gene's germline CDR1 is MNHGY and CDR2 SAAAGT. After removal of 7 bases from V and 2 bases from J, the junction contained 8 bases not matched to a gene. The CDR3 bases are TGTGCCAGCACTGGGACAGCGGAAACCTACGAGCAGTACTTC. Its protein is CASTGTAETYEQYF.

Ten or more counts support this clonotype. This chain links TRBV20-1 with TRBJ1-1; TRBD1 agrees at 7 bases. Losses at the gene ends were 2 bases for V and 1 base for J; bases not matched to a gene: 1. The V gene's germline CDR1 is DFQATT and CDR2 SNEGSKA (reference sequence). This CDR3 has 13 residues. The CDR3 spells CSARTGANTEAFF. In DNA, the CDR3 is TGCAGTGCTAGAACAGGGGCGAACACTGAAGCTTTCTTT.

The table lists this clonotype with many counts. The chain employs TRBV20-1 and TRBJ2-4; 7 positions match TRBD1. After removal of 6 bases from V and 2 bases from J, the junction contained 7 bases not matched to a gene. The CDR3 loop spans 14 amino acids. The germline V gene has CDR1 DFQATT and CDR2 SNEGSKA (reference sequence). The CDR3 DNA reads TGCAGTGCACGACAGGGTGCGACCAAAAACATTCAGTACTTC. Its protein product is CSARQGATKNIQYF.

This chain joins TRBV5-4 and TRBJ2-3; 8 bases map to TRBD2. The junction had 6 bases not matched to a gene; V was cut back by 5 bases and J by 1 base. Germline V lookup: CDR1 SGHNT, CDR2 YYREEE (reference sequence). The CDR3 consists of 15 residues. CDR3 region: CASRLGLAGTDTQYF. The CDR3 DNA reads TGTGCCAGCAGACTCGGACTAGCTGGCACAGATACGCAGTATTTT.

The table lists this clonotype with many counts. CDR3 residues: CASSEALRGLAGGLDEQYF. As DNA, the CDR3 is TGTGCCAGCAGTGAAGCGCTTCGGGGTCTAGCGGGAGGTCTTGACGAGCAGTACTTC. The chain links TRBV2 to TRBJ2-7; TRBD2 aligns across 11 bases. This CDR3 has 19 amino acids. After removal of 0 bases from V and 5 bases from J, the junction contained 15 bases not matched to a gene. In germline, CDR1 is SNHLY, CDR2 FYNNEI.

Many counts were recorded for this clonotype. The chain is built from TRBV20-1 and TRBJ1-5; D unclear. V shed 7 bases and J shed 7 bases, with 14 bases lying between them. CDR3 length equals 12 residues. CDR1 is DFQATT, CDR2 SNEGSKA, per germline (reference sequence). The CDR3 loop reads CSGWQFGQPQHF. The CDR3 region has the DNA TGCAGTGGATGGCAGTTCGGACAGCCCCAGCATTTT.

The J gene is TRBJ2-1, the V gene TRBV7-2; TRBD2 aligns across 7 bases. Germline V lookup: CDR1 SGHTA, CDR2 FQGNSA. This CDR3 spans 14 amino acids. Trimming removed 5 bases from V and 5 bases from J; junction bases left unmatched: 6. CDR3 amino acids: CASSIGLVNNEQFF. DNA for the CDR3: TGTGCCAGCAGCATCGGACTAGTGAACAATGAGCAGTTCTTC. The variable domain in full, completed from reference TRBV7-2 and TRBJ2-1, reads GAGVSQSPSNKVTEKGKDVELRCDPISGHTALYWYRQSLGQGLEFLIYFQGNSAPDKSGLPSDRFSAERTGGSVSTLTIQRTQQEDSAVYLCASSIGLVNNEQFFGPGTRLTVL.

This clonotype showed up many times. V is TRBV20-1 and J is TRBJ2-7; 8 nucleotides line up with TRBD2. There are 14 residues in the CDR3. The V gene's germline CDR1 is DFQATT and CDR2 SNEGSKA (reference sequence). The V and J ends lost 1 base and 2 bases, in that order; junction bases with no gene match: 4. CDR3 bases: TGCAGTGCTAGAGCCCCCGGGGGGGCCTACGAGCAGTACTTC. As protein: CSARAPGGAYEQYF.

This clonotype appeared a few times. The chain uses TRBV20-1 and TRBJ2-1; D ambiguous. Germline CDR1 is DFQATT and CDR2 is SNEGSKA (reference sequence). V dropped 1 base and J dropped 3 bases, with 13 bases sitting between them. This CDR3 comprises 15 residues. CDR3 sequence: CSARARSTHYNEQFF. In DNA, the CDR3 is TGCAGTGCTAGAGCCCGATCAACCCACTACAATGAGCAGTTCTTC.

This clonotype was seen repeatedly, ten times or more. The chain combines TRBV27 with TRBJ1-1; the D gene is possibly TRBD1 (5 bases). This CDR3 is 14 amino acids long. Germline-derived CDR1 and CDR2 are MNHEY and SMNVEV (reference sequence). The V end lost 8 bases, the J end lost 1 base, and 14 bases lay between the germline ends. The CDR3 region is CASGTGGKNTEAFF. The CDR3 DNA reads TGTGCCAGCGGAACCGGGGGGAAGAACACTGAAGCTTTCTTT.